The present T cell receptor (beta chain) was sequenced within a study of graft-versus-host responses after intestinal transplantation. Across the study: Recipients across the board were started on anti-thymocyte globulin induction, then kept on tacrolimus and steroids for around three years. Points from the study as a whole: Graft-donor T cell macrochimerism coincided with high graft-versus-host to host-versus-graft clonal ratios in allografts. Peak circulating GvH clone levels tracked with early post-transplant HvG declines. Recipient marrow harbored GvH clones, some of which surfaced first in ileum or blood.

In this sample, this clone turned up once. Its antigen remains unidentified. This CDR3 is built from 17 residues. V lost 1 base and J lost 4, with 17 bases in between. Germline V gives CDR1 SGHDN, CDR2 FVKESK. Profiling relied on immunoSEQ multiplex PCR, and the TCRdb table lists in-frame clones only, not all of them. This sample has fewer than 45,000 clones; around 94% occur once, and the top ten carry about 0.78%. This TCR was recovered from a human patient who received an intestinal transplant, so some T cells may come from the graft donor. This material consisted of PBMCs, taken 16 days after intestinal transplant. This chain joins TRBV14 and TRBJ2-1; D not certain. The CDR3: CASSQGEVPRGYNEQFF. The CDR3 DNA reads as TGTGCCAGCAGCCAAGGCGAGGTTCCTCGCGGATACAATGAGCAGTTCTTC.